This T cell receptor beta chain was obtained from a study of blood T cell repertoires in COVID-19. Study as a whole: Sites in the United States, Italy and Spain provided acute and convalescent COVID-19 samples. T cells, B-cell-depleted T cells, or PBMCs provided the cDNA or gDNA that served as material.

V shed 1 base and J shed 4 bases, with 16 bases lying between them. Germline-derived CDR1 and CDR2 are SEHNR and FQNEAQ (reference sequence). CDR3 size: 16 residues. Authors' analysis steps: Reference gene primers were amplified, and this amplification served to estimate nucleated cell counts. Repertoires were generated with immunoSEQ multiplex PCR, while TCRdb's copy carries only in-frame clones and drops some. Clonal size and the V and J genes are those of that table, whereas D and trimming came from the DNA. The table lists some 31,000 clones, roughly 94% of them singletons, with around 2.5% in the top ten.

The clonotype comes from a man aged 45-65 years with active COVID-19. Input material: peripheral blood. The chain joins TRBV7-9 to TRBJ1-2; D is possibly TRBD1 (6 bases). CDR3 nucleotides: TGTGCCAGCAGCTTAGGAAATTCCAGGGGCTTCTATGGCTACACCTTC. Its protein is CASSLGNSRGFYGYTF.